The following is a T cell receptor (beta chain) sequence with its context. The source of the sample is a study of blood T cell repertoires in COVID-19. Study-wide background: Acute-phase and convalescent COVID-19 samples originated in the United States, Italy and Spain. T cells, B-cell-depleted T cells, or PBMCs supplied cDNA or gDNA.

Original handling: Scientists estimated how many nucleated cells there were by amplifying reference gene primers. Clones were sequenced by immunoSEQ multiplex PCR, and TCRdb holds only the in-frame ones, with some missing. V, J and clone size derive from that table, while D and trimming were established from the DNA sequence. This table has tens of thousands of clones, around 87% appearing once. Germline values: CDR1 LGHDT, CDR2 YNNKEL (reference sequence). The CDR3 loop spans 12 amino acids. The V end was cut by 4 bases, the J end by 7 bases, with 10 bases between. This receptor was identified in a human donor with acute or convalescent COVID-19. The donor label of this sample is uncertain. The V and J genes are TRBV3-1 (or the pseudogene TRBV3-2) and TRBJ1-2; unclear D gene. The specimen was peripheral blood. CDR3: CASSLLSGGYTF. DNA for the CDR3: TGTGCCAGCAGCCTTCTAAGTGGTGGCTACACCTTC.